This T cell receptor (beta chain) derives from a study of blood T cell repertoires in COVID-19. Study background: Acute and convalescent COVID-19 specimens originated in the United States, Italy and Spain. The analysed material was cDNA or gDNA that came from T cells, B-cell-depleted T cells, or PBMCs.

As processed by the authors: Estimates of nucleated cell counts were drawn from the amplification of reference gene primers. TCRdb's copy holds only in-frame clones and misses some; the assay was immunoSEQ multiplex PCR. V and J calls plus clone size are reproduced from that table; the DNA served to infer D and trimming. The repertoire has about 69,000 clones, approximately 78% of them found once; the top ten carry 27%. The CDR3 consists of 15 residues. Looked up from germline, CDR1 is LNHDA and CDR2 is SQIVND (reference sequence). V lost 3 bases to trimming and J lost 3 bases; unmatched junction nucleotides: 4.

Sequences were obtained from peripheral blood. The rearrangement uses TRBV19 and TRBJ2-1, with 8 bases aligning to TRBD1. This clonotype was obtained from a human donor in a cohort sampled during active COVID-19. Here the CDR3 reads CASSILTGGYNEQFF. The DNA for the CDR3 is TGTGCCAGTAGTATCCTCACAGGGGGCTACAATGAGCAGTTCTTC.